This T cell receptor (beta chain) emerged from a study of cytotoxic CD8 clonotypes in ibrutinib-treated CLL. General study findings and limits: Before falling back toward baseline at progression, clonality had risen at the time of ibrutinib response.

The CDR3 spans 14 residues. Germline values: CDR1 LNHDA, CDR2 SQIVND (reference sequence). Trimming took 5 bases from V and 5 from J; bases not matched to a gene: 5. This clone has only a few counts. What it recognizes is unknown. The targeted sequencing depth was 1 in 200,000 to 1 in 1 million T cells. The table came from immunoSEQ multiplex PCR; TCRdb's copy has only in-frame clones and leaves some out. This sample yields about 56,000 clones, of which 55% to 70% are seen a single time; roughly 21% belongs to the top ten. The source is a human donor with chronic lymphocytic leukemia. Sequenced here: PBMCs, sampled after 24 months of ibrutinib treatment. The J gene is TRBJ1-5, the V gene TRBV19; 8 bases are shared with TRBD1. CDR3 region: CASSPQQGDQPQHF. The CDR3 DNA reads TGTGCCAGTAGTCCCCAACAGGGGGATCAGCCCCAGCATTTT.